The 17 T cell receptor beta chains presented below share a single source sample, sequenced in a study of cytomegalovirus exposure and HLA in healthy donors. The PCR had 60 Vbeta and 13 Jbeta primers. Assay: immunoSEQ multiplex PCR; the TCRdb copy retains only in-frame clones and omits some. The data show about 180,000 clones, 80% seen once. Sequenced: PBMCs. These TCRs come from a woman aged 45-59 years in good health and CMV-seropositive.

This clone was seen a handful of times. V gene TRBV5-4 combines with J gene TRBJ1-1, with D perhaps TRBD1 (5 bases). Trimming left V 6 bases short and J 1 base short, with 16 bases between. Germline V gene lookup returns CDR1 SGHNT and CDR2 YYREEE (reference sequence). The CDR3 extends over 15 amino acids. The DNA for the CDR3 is TGTGCCAGCACCTCGACTCTTCAGGGGAACACTGAAGCTTTCTTT. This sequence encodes CASTSTLQGNTEAFF. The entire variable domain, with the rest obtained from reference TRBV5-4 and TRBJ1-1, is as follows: ETGVTQSPTHLIKTRGQQVTLRCSSQSGHNTVSWYQQALGQGPQFIFQYYREEENGRGNFPPRFSGLQFPNYSSELNVNALELDDSALYLCASTSTLQGNTEAFFGQGTRLTVV.

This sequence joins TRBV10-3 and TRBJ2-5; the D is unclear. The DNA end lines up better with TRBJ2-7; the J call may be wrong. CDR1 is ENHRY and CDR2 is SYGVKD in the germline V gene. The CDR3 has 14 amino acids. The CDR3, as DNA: TGTGCCATCAGTGAGTCGACCGGGTCCTACGAGCAGTACTTC. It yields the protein CAISESTGSYEQYF.

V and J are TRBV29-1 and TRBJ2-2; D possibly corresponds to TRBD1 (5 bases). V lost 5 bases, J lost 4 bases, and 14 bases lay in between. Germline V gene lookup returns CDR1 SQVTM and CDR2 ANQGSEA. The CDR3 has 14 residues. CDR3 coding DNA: TGCAGCGTTCTATTTCAGGGTAGCACCGGGGAGCTGTTTTTT. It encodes CSVLFQGSTGELFF.

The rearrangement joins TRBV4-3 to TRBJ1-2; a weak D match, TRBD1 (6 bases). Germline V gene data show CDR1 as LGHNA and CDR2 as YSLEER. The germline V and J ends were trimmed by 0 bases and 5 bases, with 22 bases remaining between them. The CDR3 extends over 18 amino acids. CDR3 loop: CASSQDPGQGPLRYGYTF. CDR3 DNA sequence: TGCGCCAGCAGCCAAGACCCGGGACAAGGACCCCTGCGATATGGCTACACCTTC.

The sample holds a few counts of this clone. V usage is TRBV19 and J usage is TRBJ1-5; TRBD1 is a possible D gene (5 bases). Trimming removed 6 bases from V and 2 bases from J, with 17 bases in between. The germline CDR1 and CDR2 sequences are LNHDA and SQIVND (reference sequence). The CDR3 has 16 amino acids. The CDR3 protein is CASSGTKGSGNQPQHF. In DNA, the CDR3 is TGTGCCAGTAGCGGGACTAAGGGCTCCGGCAATCAGCCCCAGCATTTT.

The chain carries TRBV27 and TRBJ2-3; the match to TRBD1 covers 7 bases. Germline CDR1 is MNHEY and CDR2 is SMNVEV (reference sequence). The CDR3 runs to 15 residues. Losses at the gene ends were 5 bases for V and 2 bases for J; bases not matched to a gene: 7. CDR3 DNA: TGTGCCAGCAGTCCCCGGGACAGAGTCACAGATACGCAGTATTTT. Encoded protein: CASSPRDRVTDTQYF.

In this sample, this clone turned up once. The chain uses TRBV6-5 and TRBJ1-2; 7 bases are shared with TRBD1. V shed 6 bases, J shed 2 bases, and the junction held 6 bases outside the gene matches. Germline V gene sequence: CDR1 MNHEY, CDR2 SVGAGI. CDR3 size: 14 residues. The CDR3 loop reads CASRADRQNYGYTF. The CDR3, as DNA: TGTGCCAGCAGGGCGGACAGGCAGAACTATGGCTACACCTTC.

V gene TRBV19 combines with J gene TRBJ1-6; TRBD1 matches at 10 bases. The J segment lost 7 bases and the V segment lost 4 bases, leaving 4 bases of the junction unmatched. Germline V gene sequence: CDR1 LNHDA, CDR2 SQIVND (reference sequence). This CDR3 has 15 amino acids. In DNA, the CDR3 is TGTGCCAGTAGTAAGGAGGGACAGGGGAATTCACCCCTCCACTTT. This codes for CASSKEGQGNSPLHF.

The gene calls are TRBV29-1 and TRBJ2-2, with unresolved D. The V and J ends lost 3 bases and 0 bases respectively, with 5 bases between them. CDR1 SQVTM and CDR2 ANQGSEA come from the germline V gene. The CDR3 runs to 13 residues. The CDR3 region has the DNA TGCAGCGTTGACAGATCGAACACCGGGGAGCTGTTTTTT. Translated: CSVDRSNTGELFF.

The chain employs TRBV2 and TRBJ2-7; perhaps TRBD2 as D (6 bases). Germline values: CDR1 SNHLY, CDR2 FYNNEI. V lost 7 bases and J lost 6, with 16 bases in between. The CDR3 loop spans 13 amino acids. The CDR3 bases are TGTGCCAGCACTTGGGACTCACCGCCCGAGCAGTACTTC. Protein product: CASTWDSPPEQYF.

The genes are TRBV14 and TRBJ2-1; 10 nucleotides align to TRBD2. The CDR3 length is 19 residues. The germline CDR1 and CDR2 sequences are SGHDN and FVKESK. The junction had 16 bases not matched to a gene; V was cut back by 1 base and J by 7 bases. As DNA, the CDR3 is TGTGCCAGCAGCCAAGTGCGGGGATACAGCGGGGGGGCAGGAAATGAGCAGTTCTTC. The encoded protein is CASSQVRGYSGGAGNEQFF.

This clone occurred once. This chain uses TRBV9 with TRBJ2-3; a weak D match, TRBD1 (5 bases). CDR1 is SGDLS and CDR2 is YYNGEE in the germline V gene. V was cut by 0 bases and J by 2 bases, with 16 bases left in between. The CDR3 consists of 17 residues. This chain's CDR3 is CASSVVLGPGFTDTQYF. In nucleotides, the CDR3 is TGTGCCAGCAGCGTAGTTTTAGGGCCAGGGTTCACAGATACGCAGTATTTT.

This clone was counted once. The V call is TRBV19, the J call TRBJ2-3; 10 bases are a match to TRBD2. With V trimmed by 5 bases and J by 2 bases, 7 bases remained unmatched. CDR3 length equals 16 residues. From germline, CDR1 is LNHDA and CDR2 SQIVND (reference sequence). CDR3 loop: CASSPLAGGATDTQYF. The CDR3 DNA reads TGTGCCAGTAGTCCTTTAGCGGGGGGAGCCACAGATACGCAGTATTTT.

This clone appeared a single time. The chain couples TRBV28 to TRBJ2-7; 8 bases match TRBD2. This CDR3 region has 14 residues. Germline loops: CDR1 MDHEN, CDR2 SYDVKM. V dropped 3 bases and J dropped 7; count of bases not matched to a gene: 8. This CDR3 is CASSLGLDLSEQYF. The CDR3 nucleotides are TGTGCCAGCAGTTTGGGACTAGACTTGAGTGAGCAGTACTTC.

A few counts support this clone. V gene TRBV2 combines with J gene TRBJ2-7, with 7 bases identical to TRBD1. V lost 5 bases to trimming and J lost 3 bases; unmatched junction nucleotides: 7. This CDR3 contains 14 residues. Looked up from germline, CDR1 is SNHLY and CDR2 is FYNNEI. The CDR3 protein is CASSTGTVLYEQYF. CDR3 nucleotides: TGTGCCAGCAGTACAGGGACAGTACTCTACGAGCAGTACTTC.

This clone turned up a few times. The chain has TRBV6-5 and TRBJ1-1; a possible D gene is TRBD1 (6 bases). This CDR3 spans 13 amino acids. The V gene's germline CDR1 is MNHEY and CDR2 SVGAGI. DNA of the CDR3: TGTACCAAAATCCGGGGACAGAACACTGAAGCTTTCTTT. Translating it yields CTKIRGQNTEAFF.

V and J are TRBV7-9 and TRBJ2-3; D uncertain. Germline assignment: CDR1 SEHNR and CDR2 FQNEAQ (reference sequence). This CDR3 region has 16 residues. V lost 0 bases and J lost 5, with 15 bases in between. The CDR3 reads CASSLARRILGDTQYF. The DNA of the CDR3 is TGTGCCAGCAGCTTAGCGCGACGGATCCTAGGAGATACGCAGTATTTT.